This T cell receptor beta chain was identified in a study of OX40 agonist ivuxolimab in advanced cancers. Background on the whole study: Ivuxolimab was a fully human IgG2 agonistic monoclonal antibody targeting the costimulatory receptor OX40 (CD134). Peripheral TCRbeta sequencing was intended to test whether TCR sequence diversity was altered and clonal T-cell expansion was caused by ivuxolimab. The paper describes the monotherapy dose-escalation part (N of about 54 patients) of the phase I trial of ivuxolimab. The dose-escalation cohort was about 83% male with a mean age of about 54 years, ranging from roughly 23 to 90. Among the 50 to 55 dose-escalation patients, around 19 had hepatocellular carcinoma, 15 or so melanoma, 9 renal cell carcinoma and 9 head and neck cancer. Partial responses occurred in three dose-escalation patients, of whom one had hepatocellular carcinoma and two had cutaneous melanoma. Intravenous ivuxolimab was administered to patients every 2 weeks at six dose levels: 0.01, 0.1, 0.3, 1.5, 3 and 10 mg/kg. Patients were allowed to have had prior anti-PD-1, anti-PD-L1 or anti-CTLA-4 therapy, and around 43% of the dose-escalation patients had been treated with checkpoint inhibitors.

What the work shows at the level of the full study, not this receptor alone: On average, CD8+ T cells showed more expanded clones than CD4+ T cells after ivuxolimab. Low levels of normalized T-cell clonal expansion were also shown by some nonresponding patients. Partial responders in the 0.1-3.0 mg/kg groups had among the lowest normalized peripheral clonal expansion, especially among CD8+ T cells. At doses from 0.1 to 3.0 mg/kg, clonal expansion was seen in both CD4+ and CD8+ blood T cells between baseline and week 6. The antigen specificity of the peripheral T cells that underwent clonal expansion was not determined.

CDR1 and CDR2 (SGDLS, YYNGEE) derive from the germline V gene. From V the trimming removes 0 bases and from J it removes 3 bases, while the gene matches leave 3 bases of the junction unaccounted for. The CDR3 contains 15 residues, cysteine and phenylalanine counted. Only the CDR3 part of the read is kept: 45 bases, read in frame from the first base. Concerning this clone: This clone's antigen is unknown. The record has no base qualities; no much larger clone is one base away.

For sequencing of the TCRbeta CDR3 region, genomic DNA was extracted from the sorted cells. The immunoSEQ Assay was used for sequencing of TCRbeta CDR3 regions. The clones in this table, taken by TCRdb from immuneACCESS, are in-frame only. Not every clone is retained; where verified, under half of the shortfall comes from an unresolved V gene, and the cause of the rest is unknown. In this sample the table shows 60,000 to 100,000 clones, about 90% of which occur a single time. The ten largest clones represent approximately 10% of the sample. Patients with autoimmune disease history or receiving systemic immunosuppression were excluded from the trial. Peripheral blood for TCR sequencing was drawn from every dose cohort at baseline, at cycle 4 day 1 and at cycle 7 day 1. The samples were taken from a phase I, first-in-human, multicenter, open-label dose-escalation trial of ivuxolimab. Adults with locally advanced or metastatic head and neck squamous cell, hepatocellular, melanoma or renal cell carcinoma were enrolled in the trial. Before TCR sequencing, CD4+ and CD8+ T cells were separately sorted from peripheral blood.

The source of this sequence is an adult with an advanced solid tumor such as melanoma, head and neck, liver or kidney cancer. Specimen: CD4+ or CD8+ T cells sorted from blood, collected in a trial of the OX40 agonist ivuxolimab. The chain uses TRBV9 and TRBJ1-5, with 7 bases matching TRBD1. The bases are TGTGCCAGCAGCGTAGTCGGACAGGTCAATCAGCCCCAGCATTTT. This yields the protein CASSVVGQVNQPQHF.